This TCR beta chain was observed in a study of T cells in localized non-small cell lung cancer. Study-wide results and caveats: Measurement of T cell clonality placed uninvolved adjacent lung highest, above the level in tumor. A higher density of T cells in blood coincided with extended overall survival.

Assay: immunoSEQ multiplex PCR; the TCRdb copy retains only in-frame clones and omits some. The data hold 15,000 to 25,000 clones, with about 80% observed a single time. The CDR3 runs to 13 residues. Deletions cut 5 bases from V and 5 bases from J, with 10 bases between. In germline, CDR1 is SGHAT, CDR2 FQDESV (reference sequence). A single count supports this clone. Its antigen is not known. V and J are TRBV11-1 and TRBJ2-1; D ambiguous. The source was peripheral blood, collected before any cancer treatment. The TCR originated in a man aged 35 to 69 with stage I lung adenocarcinoma. CDR3 DNA: TGTGCCAGCAGCAACACAGTAGACAATGAGCAGTTCTTC. Residues: CASSNTVDNEQFF.